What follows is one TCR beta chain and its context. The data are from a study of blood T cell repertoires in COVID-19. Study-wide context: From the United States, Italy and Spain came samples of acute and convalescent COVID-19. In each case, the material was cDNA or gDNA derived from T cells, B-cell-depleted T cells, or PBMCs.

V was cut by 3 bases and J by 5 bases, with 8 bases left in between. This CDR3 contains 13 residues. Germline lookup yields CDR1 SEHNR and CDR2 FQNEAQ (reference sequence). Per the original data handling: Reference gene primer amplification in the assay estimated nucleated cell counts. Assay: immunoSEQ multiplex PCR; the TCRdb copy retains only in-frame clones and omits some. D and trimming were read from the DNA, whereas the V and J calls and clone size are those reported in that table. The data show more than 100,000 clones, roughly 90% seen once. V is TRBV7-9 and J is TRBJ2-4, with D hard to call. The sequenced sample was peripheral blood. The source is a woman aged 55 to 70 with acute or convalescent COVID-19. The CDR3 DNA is TGTGCCAGCAGCTTCCCCGTAGAAAACATTCAGTACTTC. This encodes CASSFPVENIQYF.